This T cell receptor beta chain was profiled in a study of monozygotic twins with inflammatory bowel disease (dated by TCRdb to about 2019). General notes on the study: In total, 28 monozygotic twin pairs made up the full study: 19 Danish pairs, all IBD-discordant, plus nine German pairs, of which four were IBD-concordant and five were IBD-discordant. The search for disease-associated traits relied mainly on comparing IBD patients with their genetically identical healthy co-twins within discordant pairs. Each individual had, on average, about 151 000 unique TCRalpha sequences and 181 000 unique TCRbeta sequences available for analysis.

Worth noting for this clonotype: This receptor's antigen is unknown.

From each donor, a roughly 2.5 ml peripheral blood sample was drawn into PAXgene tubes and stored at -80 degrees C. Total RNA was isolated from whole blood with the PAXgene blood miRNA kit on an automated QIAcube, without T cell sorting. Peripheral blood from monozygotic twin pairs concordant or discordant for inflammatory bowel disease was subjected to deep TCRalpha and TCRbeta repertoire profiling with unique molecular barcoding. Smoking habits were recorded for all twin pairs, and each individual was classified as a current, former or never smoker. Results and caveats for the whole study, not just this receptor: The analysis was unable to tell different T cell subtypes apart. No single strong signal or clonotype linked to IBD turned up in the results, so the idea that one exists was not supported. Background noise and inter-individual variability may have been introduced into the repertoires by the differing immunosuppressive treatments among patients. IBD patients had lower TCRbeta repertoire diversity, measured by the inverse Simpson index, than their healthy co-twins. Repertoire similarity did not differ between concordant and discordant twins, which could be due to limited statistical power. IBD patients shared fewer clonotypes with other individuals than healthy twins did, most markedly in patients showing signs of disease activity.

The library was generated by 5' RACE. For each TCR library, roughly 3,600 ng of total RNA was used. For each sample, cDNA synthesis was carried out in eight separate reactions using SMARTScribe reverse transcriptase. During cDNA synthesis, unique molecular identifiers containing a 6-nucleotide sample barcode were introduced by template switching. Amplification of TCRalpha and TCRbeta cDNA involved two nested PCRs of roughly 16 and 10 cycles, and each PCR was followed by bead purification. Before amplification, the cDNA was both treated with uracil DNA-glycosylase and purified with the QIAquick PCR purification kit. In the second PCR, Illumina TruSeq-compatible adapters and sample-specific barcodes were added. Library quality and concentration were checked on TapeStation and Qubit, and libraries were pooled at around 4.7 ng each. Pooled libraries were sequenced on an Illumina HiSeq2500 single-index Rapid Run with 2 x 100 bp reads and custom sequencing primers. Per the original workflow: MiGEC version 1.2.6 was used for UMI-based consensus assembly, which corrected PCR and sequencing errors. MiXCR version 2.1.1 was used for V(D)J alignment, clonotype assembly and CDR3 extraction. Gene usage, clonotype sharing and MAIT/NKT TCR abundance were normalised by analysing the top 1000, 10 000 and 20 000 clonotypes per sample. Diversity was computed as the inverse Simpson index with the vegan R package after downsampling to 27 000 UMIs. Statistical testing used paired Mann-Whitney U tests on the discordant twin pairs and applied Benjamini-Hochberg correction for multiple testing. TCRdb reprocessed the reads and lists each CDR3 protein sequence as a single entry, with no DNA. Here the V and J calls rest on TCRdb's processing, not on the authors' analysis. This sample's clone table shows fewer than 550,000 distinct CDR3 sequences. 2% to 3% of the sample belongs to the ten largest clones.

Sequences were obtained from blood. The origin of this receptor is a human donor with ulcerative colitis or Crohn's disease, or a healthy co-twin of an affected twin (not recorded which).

The CDR3 is CATRNSGANVLTF. The chain links TRBV15 with TRBJ2-6. There are 13 amino acids in the CDR3, from cysteine to phenylalanine inclusive. No DNA is given. Per the germline V gene (reference sequence), LNHNV is the CDR1 and YYDKDF is the CDR2.